Listed here is a single TCR beta chain. The sample originates from a study of blood T cell repertoires in COVID-19. Whole-study context: Acute and convalescent COVID-19 samples came from the United States, Italy and Spain. T cells, B-cell-depleted T cells, or PBMCs supplied cDNA or gDNA.

Generated by immunoSEQ multiplex PCR, the TCRdb table keeps only in-frame clones and is missing some. The sample holds around 470,000 clones, roughly 89% seen once. V shed 2 bases and J 0 bases; nucleotides not matched to a gene: 7. The CDR3 covers 19 residues. In germline, CDR1 is SGHVS, CDR2 FQNEAQ. Followed over time, Seattle patients had been enrolled while infection was active. The specimen sequenced was peripheral blood. The chain combines TRBV7-8 with TRBJ2-6; 10 bases match TRBD2. The source of this sequence is a man between 18 and 29 years old with COVID-19, enrolled during active disease. CDR3 sequence reads: CASSLPGLATLSGANVLTF. The DNA of the CDR3 is TGTGCCAGCAGCTTACCGGGACTAGCGACCCTCTCTGGGGCCAACGTCCTGACTTTC.